The clone carrying this T cell receptor beta chain was seen more than once but under ten times. The CDR3 regions of TCR beta were amplified from RNA transcripts. Carried out on the TCR CDR3, a first-round RT-PCR used the HTBI primer set. TCRdb reprocessed the multiplex PCR reads via MiXCR and lists one record per CDR3 protein. The data hold a few hundred thousand distinct CDR3 sequences, with around 13% observed a single time. The data derive from a study of T cells in Graves' hyperthyroidism and ophthalmopathy. Germline CDR1 and CDR2: MNHNS and SASEGT. The CDR3 has 13 residues. V lost 5 bases and J lost 4, with 11 bases in between.

V gene TRBV6-1 combines with J gene TRBJ1-1; D not resolved. This clonotype was sampled from a woman aged 30 to 39 with Graves' ophthalmopathy. What was sequenced was blood. DNA for the CDR3: TGTGCCAGCAGTTCCGGGGTGGCCACTGAAGCTTTCTTT. Translation: CASSSGVATEAFF.